The 32 T cell receptor beta chains in this list originate from one sample, sequenced in a study of cytomegalovirus exposure and HLA in healthy donors. Use of 60 Vbeta and 13 Jbeta primers characterized the PCR. Assay: immunoSEQ multiplex PCR; the TCRdb copy retains only in-frame clones and omits some. The profile shows over 150,000 clones, 74% of them singletons. Sequenced input: PBMCs. These TCRs come from a man aged 25-40 years in good health and CMV-seronegative.

V is TRBV6-5 and J is TRBJ2-3; weak D call: TRBD2 (6 bases). Trimming removed 0 bases from V and 1 base from J, with 11 bases in between. CDR1 is MNHEY, CDR2 SVGAGI, per germline. This CDR3 has 16 amino acids. CDR3 in amino acids: CASSYSVTGGTDTQYF. The DNA for the CDR3 is TGTGCCAGCAGTTACTCGGTTACGGGGGGCACAGATACGCAGTATTTT.

The chain couples TRBV15 to TRBJ1-5, with 11 bases matching TRBD1. The CDR3 covers 13 residues. The V gene's germline CDR1 is LNHNV and CDR2 YYDKDF (reference sequence). V gave up 5 bases and J gave up 10 bases; unmatched junction bases: 4. This chain's CDR3 is CATSAGQGAPQHF. CDR3 DNA sequence: TGTGCCACCAGCGCAGGACAGGGGGCACCCCAGCATTTT. The entire variable domain, with the rest obtained from reference TRBV15 and TRBJ1-5, is as follows: DAMVIQNPRYQVTQFGKPVTLSCSQTLNHNVMYWYQQKSSQAPKLLFHYYDKDFNNEADTPDNFQSRRPNTSFCFLDIRSPGLGDTAMYLCATSAGQGAPQHFGDGTRLSIL.

In regard to this clone: One junction end does not reproduce the germline sequence, and a read error may be involved. The chain couples TRBV28 to TRBJ1-1; maybe TRBD1 (6 bases). The length of the CDR3 is 15 residues. In germline, CDR1 is MDHEN, CDR2 SYDVKM. This CDR3 reads CASSSPGAPNPEAFF. DNA for the CDR3: TGTGCCAGCAGTTCCCCAGGGGCGCCGAACCCTGAAGCTTTCTTT.

The chain combines TRBV19 with TRBJ2-7; 9 nucleotides agree with TRBD1. After removal of 5 bases from V and 3 bases from J, the junction contained 8 bases not matched to a gene. The CDR3 has 15 amino acids. Germline CDR1 LNHDA, CDR2 SQIVND (reference sequence). The CDR3 region is CASSAEGQGFYEQYF. The CDR3 coding sequence is TGTGCCAGTAGTGCTGAGGGACAGGGTTTCTACGAGCAGTACTTC.

As concerns this clone: The same CDR3 is also encoded by other DNA sequences in this sample. V gene TRBV7-8 combines with J gene TRBJ2-7, with a possible D match to TRBD2 (5 bases). Germline-derived CDR1 and CDR2 are SGHVS and FQNEAQ. Trimming took off 5 bases at V and 5 bases at J, with 7 bases between the two ends. The CDR3 has 11 amino acids. The CDR3 protein is CASSPGDEQYF. The CDR3, as DNA: TGTGCCAGCAGCCCCGGGGACGAGCAGTACTTC. Filled out from reference TRBV7-8 and TRBJ2-7, the complete variable domain reads GAGVSQSPRYKVAKRGQDVALRCDPISGHVSLFWYQQALGQGPEFLTYFQNEAQLDKSGLPSDRFFAERPEGSVSTLKIQRTQQEDSAVYLCASSPGDEQYFGPGTRLTVT.

This rearrangement joins TRBV29-1 to TRBJ1-1; 9 bases line up with TRBD1. Germline CDR1 reads SQVTM; CDR2 reads ANQGSEA. Germline trimming cut 6 bases from V and 4 bases from J; bases unmatched to any gene: 6. The CDR3 has 13 residues. The CDR3 spells CSVGQGSGTEAFF. In DNA form, the CDR3 reads TGCAGCGTGGGACAGGGTAGCGGCACTGAAGCTTTCTTT.

Here the CDR3 DNA reads TGCGCCAGCAGCCAAGGAACGGGGCTAGCGGGGGTCGAGACCCAGTACTTC. It translates to CASSQGTGLAGVETQYF. The V call is TRBV4-3, the J call TRBJ2-5; 10 positions agree with TRBD2. J was trimmed by 5 bases and V by 1 base; bases with no gene match: 10. The length of the CDR3 is 17 residues. In germline, CDR1 is LGHNA, CDR2 YSLEER.

This chain connects TRBV7-9 to TRBJ2-2; TRBD1 agrees at 7 bases. J was trimmed by 6 bases and V by 5 bases; bases with no gene match: 12. The CDR3 sequence is 16 residues long. Germline lookup yields CDR1 SEHNR and CDR2 FQNEAQ (reference sequence). The CDR3 DNA is TGTGCCAGCAGCGCACAGACAGGGAGACGGGCCGGGGAGCTGTTTTTT. It yields the protein CASSAQTGRRAGELFF.

The rearrangement uses TRBV19 and TRBJ2-7, with 8 nucleotides matching TRBD2. Germline assignment: CDR1 LNHDA and CDR2 SQIVND (reference sequence). V was pared by 5 bases and J by 3 bases, with 6 bases of the junction left unmatched. The CDR3 consists of 14 residues. CDR3 loop: CASSEGLGGYEQYF. The CDR3 nucleotides are TGTGCCAGTAGTGAGGGACTAGGGGGCTACGAGCAGTACTTC.

The chain combines TRBV29-1 with TRBJ1-1; 9 bases match TRBD1. The junction had 5 bases not matched to a gene; V was cut back by 4 bases and J by 11 bases. The length of the CDR3 is 11 residues. Germline CDR1 SQVTM, CDR2 ANQGSEA. CDR3 residues: CSVGTGAGAFF. CDR3 coding DNA: TGCAGCGTTGGGACAGGGGCAGGGGCTTTCTTT.

The chain links TRBV6-1 to TRBJ2-1; TRBD2 is a possible D gene (5 bases). V dropped 0 bases and J dropped 12 bases, with 6 bases sitting between them. Per the germline V gene, CDR1 is MNHNS and CDR2 is SASEGT. This CDR3 contains 11 residues. CDR3 DNA: TGTGCCAGCAGTGAAGCCCGGGGGCAGTTCTTC. Encoded protein: CASSEARGQFF.

The genes are TRBV7-8 and TRBJ1-5; D call uncertain. Germline V gene sequence: CDR1 SGHVS, CDR2 FQNEAQ. The V gene lost 2 bases and the J gene lost 4 bases, with 15 bases spanning the gap. This CDR3 contains 16 residues. Here the CDR3 reads CASSLPPGKVNQPQHF. DNA for the CDR3: TGTGCCAGCAGCTTACCCCCCGGGAAGGTAAATCAGCCCCAGCATTTT. Filled out from reference TRBV7-8 and TRBJ1-5, the complete variable domain reads GAGVSQSPRYKVAKRGQDVALRCDPISGHVSLFWYQQALGQGPEFLTYFQNEAQLDKSGLPSDRFFAERPEGSVSTLKIQRTQQEDSAVYLCASSLPPGKVNQPQHFGDGTRLSIL.

DNA for the CDR3: TGTGCCTGGAAGGACAGTAGCAATCAGCCCCAGCATTTT. This sequence encodes CAWKDSSNQPQHF. The chain joins TRBV30 to TRBJ1-5, with TRBD1 as a possible D gene (6 bases). Trimming cost V 4 bases and J 0 bases, with 7 bases left between them. The CDR3 is 13 amino acids. Germline CDR1 reads GTSNPN; CDR2 reads SVGIG (reference sequence).

As concerns this clone: In the same sample, other DNA sequences code for this CDR3. V usage is TRBV4-2 and J usage is TRBJ2-1; 14 bases map to TRBD2. CDR3 length: 16 amino acids. CDR1 and CDR2 (germline): LGHNA, YNFKEQ. The ends lost 0 bases at V and 7 bases at J; junction bases unmatched: 2. As DNA, the CDR3 is TGTGCCAGCAGCCAAGATAGGACTAGCGGGGGGAATGAGCAGTTCTTC. Translation gives CASSQDRTSGGNEQFF.

The chain employs TRBV7-6 and TRBJ2-2; 8 bases agree with TRBD1. This CDR3 region has 14 residues. Germline loops: CDR1 SGHVS, CDR2 FNYEAQ. J was trimmed by 6 bases and V by 8 bases; bases with no gene match: 8. CDR3 residues: CASYGQGGAGELFF. The CDR3 DNA is TGTGCCAGCTACGGACAGGGCGGAGCCGGGGAGCTGTTTTTT.

This chain connects TRBV5-1 to TRBJ1-3; D remains unclear. This CDR3 has 17 amino acids. V was shortened by 1 base and J by 1 base, with 15 bases between the two germline ends. Germline V gives CDR1 SGHRS, CDR2 YFSETQ. Here the CDR3 DNA reads TGCGCCAGCAGCTTGACAGCTTTTAAGAGTTCTGGAAACACCATATATTTT. Protein product: CASSLTAFKSSGNTIYF.

The chain carries TRBV19 and TRBJ2-7, with D perhaps matching TRBD1 (5 bases). Germline lookup yields CDR1 LNHDA and CDR2 SQIVND (reference sequence). CDR3 size: 16 residues. The germline V and J ends were trimmed by 7 bases and 0 bases, with 19 bases remaining between them. Written as DNA, the CDR3 is TGTGCCAGTACCACAAACTGGGGCACCGACTCCTACGAGCAGTACTTC. It translates to CASTTNWGTDSYEQYF.

The gene calls are TRBV28 and TRBJ1-2; 8 positions agree with TRBD1. CDR1 is MDHEN and CDR2 is SYDVKM in the germline V gene. The CDR3 consists of 12 residues. V trimming: 10 bases; J trimming: 1 base; junction bases outside the gene matches: 2. CDR3 in amino acids: CATDRVNYGYTF. The CDR3 DNA sequence: TGTGCCACGGACAGGGTTAACTATGGCTACACCTTC.

This clone was detected once. The V call is TRBV4-3, the J call TRBJ1-1; D gene uncertain. Trimming cost V 1 base and J 6 bases, with 15 bases left between them. This CDR3 spans 15 amino acids. Germline CDR1 reads LGHNA; CDR2 reads YSLEER. The CDR3 spells CASSQGSGMIAEAFF. The DNA of the CDR3 is TGCGCCAGCAGCCAAGGGTCGGGGATGATTGCTGAAGCTTTCTTT.

This clone has just one count. The chain recombines TRBV29-1 with TRBJ2-2; TRBD2 aligns across 11 bases. The CDR3 is 15 residues long. Looked up from germline, CDR1 is SQVTM and CDR2 is ANQGSEA. V dropped 6 bases and J dropped 3; count of bases not matched to a gene: 6. Written as DNA, the CDR3 is TGCAGCGTACAACTAGCGGGGGCTTACACCGGGGAGCTGTTTTTT. This encodes CSVQLAGAYTGELFF.

The chain couples TRBV7-2 to TRBJ1-1; possibly TRBD1 for D (6 bases). Germline V lookup: CDR1 SGHTA, CDR2 FQGNSA. The CDR3 is 14 amino acids. The V gene lost 5 bases and the J gene lost 1 base, with 11 bases spanning the gap. The CDR3 nucleotides read TGTGCCAGCAGCCCGATGGGACAGAACACTGAAGCTTTCTTT. Protein product: CASSPMGQNTEAFF.

The chain couples TRBV7-6 to TRBJ2-5; possible D gene TRBD1, 6 bases. CDR1 SGHVS and CDR2 FNYEAQ come from the germline V gene. CDR3 length equals 16 residues. Deletions cut 4 bases from V and 3 bases from J, with 18 bases between. This CDR3 reads CASSWSGGSAEETQYF. The CDR3 region has the DNA TGTGCCAGCAGCTGGAGTGGGGGCAGTGCAGAAGAGACCCAGTACTTC.

This chain connects TRBV19 to TRBJ2-7; D is perhaps TRBD2 (6 bases). This CDR3 is built from 14 residues. With 1 base removed from V and 2 bases from J, the gap between germline ends came to 9 bases. Germline V gives CDR1 LNHDA, CDR2 SQIVND (reference sequence). The CDR3 sequence: CASSIGRGAYEQYF. The CDR3, as DNA: TGTGCCAGTAGTATAGGACGCGGGGCCTACGAGCAGTACTTC.

J is TRBJ2-3 and V is TRBV29-1; 10 nucleotides line up with TRBD1. The CDR3 is 16 residues long. Germline loops: CDR1 SQVTM, CDR2 ANQGSEA. J gave up 0 bases and V 3 bases, and 6 bases lay outside the gene matches. CDR3 bases: TGCAGCGTTGACCTAGGGGACAGGGGTAGCACAGATACGCAGTATTTT. Protein product: CSVDLGDRGSTDTQYF.

This chain uses TRBV18 with TRBJ1-1; no definite D call. The V gene's germline CDR1 is KGHSH and CDR2 LQKENI. The V end was cut by 1 base, the J end by 7 bases, with 10 bases between. The CDR3 is 13 amino acids. CDR3 in amino acids: CASSPLIAIEAFF. CDR3 nucleotide sequence: TGTGCCAGCTCACCACTGATTGCTATTGAAGCTTTCTTT. The full variable domain, its missing parts supplied by reference TRBV18 and TRBJ1-1, is NAGVMQNPRHLVRRRGQEARLRCSPMKGHSHVYWYRQLPEEGLKFMVYLQKENIIDESGMPKERFSAEFPKEGPSILRIQQVVRGDSAAYFCASSPLIAIEAFFGQGTRLTVV.

The chain combines TRBV7-2 with TRBJ2-2; no firm D call. Germline values: CDR1 SGHTA, CDR2 FQGNSA. The CDR3 sequence is 16 residues long. Trimming took 0 bases from V and 0 from J, leaving 8 bases between them. CDR3: CASSLAESPNTGELFF. CDR3 coding DNA: TGTGCCAGCAGCTTAGCGGAGTCTCCGAACACCGGGGAGCTGTTTTTT.

The chain combines TRBV2 with TRBJ2-5; the match to TRBD1 covers 9 bases. Looked up from germline, CDR1 is SNHLY and CDR2 is FYNNEI. V lost 10 bases and J lost 1; bases outside the gene matches: 7. The CDR3 totals 14 residues. The CDR3 DNA follows: TGTGCCACCCCTGGGACAGGGCGCCAAGAGACCCAGTACTTC. Amino acid sequence: CATPGTGRQETQYF.

The sample holds a few counts of this clone. The V and J genes are TRBV4-3 and TRBJ1-2, with TRBD1 matching over 8 bases. CDR3 size: 15 residues. J gave up 7 bases and V 4 bases, and 11 bases lay outside the gene matches. Germline CDR1 and CDR2: LGHNA and YSLEER. The CDR3 reads CASSPGQAPEGGYTF. DNA for the CDR3: TGCGCCAGCAGCCCGGGACAGGCCCCTGAGGGTGGCTACACCTTC.

J is TRBJ1-5 and V is TRBV11-2, with D possibly matching TRBD1 (5 bases). This CDR3 spans 16 amino acids. The germline V and J ends were trimmed by 1 base and 4 bases, with 14 bases remaining between them. Germline V gene sequence: CDR1 SGHAT, CDR2 FQNNGV. CDR3 protein: CASSLAGGIANQPQHF. CDR3 DNA: TGTGCCAGCAGCTTAGCGGGGGGGATAGCAAATCAGCCCCAGCATTTT.

This clone was counted a single time. The chain employs TRBV28 and TRBJ1-6; TRBD1 matches at 7 bases. CDR3 length: 13 residues. Germline V gives CDR1 MDHEN, CDR2 SYDVKM. The J segment lost 9 bases and the V segment lost 4 bases, leaving 3 bases of the junction unmatched. The CDR3 loop reads CASSSQGGSPLHF. CDR3 DNA: TGTGCCAGCAGTTCCCAGGGGGGTTCACCCCTCCACTTT.

In its sample, this clone was seen a few times. This chain joins TRBV28 and TRBJ1-1, with D possibly matching TRBD1 (5 bases). Trimming stripped 3 bases from V and 6 bases from J, with 14 bases between. The V gene's germline CDR1 is MDHEN and CDR2 SYDVKM. This CDR3 comprises 14 residues. The CDR3 sequence: CASSLTDSLAEAFF. The DNA for the CDR3 is TGTGCCAGCAGTTTGACAGATAGTTTAGCTGAAGCTTTCTTT. The full variable domain, its missing parts supplied by reference TRBV28 and TRBJ1-1, is DVKVTQSSRYLVKRTGEKVFLECVQDMDHENMFWYRQDPGLGLRLIYFSYDVKMKEKGDIPEGYSVSREKKERFSLILESASTNQTSMYLCASSLTDSLAEAFFGQGTRLTVV.

The chain is built from TRBV28 and TRBJ2-7, with D perhaps matching TRBD2 (7 bases). The CDR3 has 15 residues. Germline loops: CDR1 MDHEN, CDR2 SYDVKM. The V end lost 5 bases, the J end lost 3 bases, and 17 bases lay between the germline ends. The CDR3 protein is CASSATGTTLYEQYF. CDR3 nucleotides: TGTGCCAGCAGTGCAACAGGGACTACTCTCTACGAGCAGTACTTC.